The 2 T cell receptor beta chains below come from one sample, sequenced in a study of persistence of HIV-infected CD4 T cells. An overlapping HIV-1 Gag peptide pool stimulated these cells at about 1 ug/peptide/mL. Sorting selected CD4+ T cells upregulating both CD40 ligand and CD69. These receptors have no identified antigens. The libraries were made with immunoSEQ version 4 in survey mode. Measured with immunoSEQ multiplex PCR; TCRdb has only the in-frame clones, and not every one. The repertoire holds about 19,000 clones, with 55% to 65% as singletons. This specimen was CD4+ T cells sorted from PBMCs after roughly 17-hour stimulation, taken from a patient who received antiretroviral therapy. The receptors were sampled from an adult woman with HIV who was CMV-seropositive.

The chain combines TRBV6-1 with TRBJ1-2; no clear D. CDR3 size: 13 residues. Looked up from germline, CDR1 is MNHNS and CDR2 is SASEGT. Trimming left V 1 base short and J 4 bases short, with 7 bases between. The CDR3 DNA is TGTGCCAGCAGTGAAGGCAGGTTCTATGGCTACACCTTC. Translating it yields CASSEGRFYGYTF.

This clone was observed a single time. The gene calls are TRBV6-1 and TRBJ2-7; 11 bases match TRBD1. V was pared by 0 bases and J by 7 bases, with 2 bases of the junction left unmatched. This CDR3 is 14 amino acids long. Germline V gives CDR1 MNHNS, CDR2 SASEGT. The DNA for the CDR3 is TGTGCCAGCAGTGAAGCGTGGGACAGGGGGGAGCAGTACTTC. Its protein product is CASSEAWDRGEQYF.